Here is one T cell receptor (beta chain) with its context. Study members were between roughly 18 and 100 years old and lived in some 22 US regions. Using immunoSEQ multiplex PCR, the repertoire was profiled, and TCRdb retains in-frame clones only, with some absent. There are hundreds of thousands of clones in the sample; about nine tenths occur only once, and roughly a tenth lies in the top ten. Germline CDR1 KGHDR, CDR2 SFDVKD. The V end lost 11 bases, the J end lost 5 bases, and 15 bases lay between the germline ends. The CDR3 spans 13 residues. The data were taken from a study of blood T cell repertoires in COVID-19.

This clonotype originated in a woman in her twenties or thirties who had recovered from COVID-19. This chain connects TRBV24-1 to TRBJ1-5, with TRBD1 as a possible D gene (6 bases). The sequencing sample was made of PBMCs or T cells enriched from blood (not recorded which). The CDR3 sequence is CAISGRGDQPQHF. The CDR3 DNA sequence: TGTGCCATCTCGGGGAGGGGGGATCAGCCCCAGCATTTT.